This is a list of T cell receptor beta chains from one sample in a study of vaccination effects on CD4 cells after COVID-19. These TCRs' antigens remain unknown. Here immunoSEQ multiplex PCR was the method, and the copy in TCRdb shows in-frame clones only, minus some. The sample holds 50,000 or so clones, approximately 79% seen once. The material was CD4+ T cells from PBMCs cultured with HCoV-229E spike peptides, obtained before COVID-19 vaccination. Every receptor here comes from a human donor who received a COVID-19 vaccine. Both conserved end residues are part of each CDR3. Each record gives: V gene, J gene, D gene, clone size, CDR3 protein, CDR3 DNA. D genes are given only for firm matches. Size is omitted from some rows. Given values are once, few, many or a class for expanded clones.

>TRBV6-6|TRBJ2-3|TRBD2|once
CASRTSGAEDTQYF
TGTGCCAGCAGAACTAGCGGGGCCGAGGATACGCAGTATTTT
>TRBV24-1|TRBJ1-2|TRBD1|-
CATSDLQVRDSVFCTF
TGTGCCACCAGTGATTTGCAGGTAAGGGACAGTGTCTTCTGCACCTTC
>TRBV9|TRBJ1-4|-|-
CASSVDTGTNEKLFF
TGTGCCAGCAGCGTTGATACAGGGACCAATGAAAAACTGTTTTTT
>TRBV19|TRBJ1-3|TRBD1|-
CASSGTGFGNTIYF
TGTGCCAGCAGCGGGACAGGGTTTGGAAACACCATATATTTT
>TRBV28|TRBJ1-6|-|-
CASSSREGLLTPLHF
TGTGCCAGCAGTTCCCGTGAGGGACTATTAACACCCCTCCACTTT
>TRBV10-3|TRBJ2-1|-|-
CAISGWGGEYNEQFF
TGTGCCATCAGTGGGTGGGGCGGGGAGTACAATGAGCAGTTCTTC
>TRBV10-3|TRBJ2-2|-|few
CAISDGGDTGELFF
TGTGCCATCAGTGATGGCGGGGACACCGGGGAGCTGTTTTTT
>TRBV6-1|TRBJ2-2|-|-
CASSSLIGELFF
TGTGCCAGCAGTTCATTAATCGGGGAGCTGTTTTTT
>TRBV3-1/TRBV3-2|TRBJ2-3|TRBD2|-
CASSQGAGTSALYF
TGTGCCAGCAGCCAAGGAGCTGGGACTAGCGCTCTGTATTTT
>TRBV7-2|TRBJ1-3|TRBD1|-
CASSFDRESGNTIYF
TGTGCCAGCAGCTTCGACAGGGAGTCTGGAAACACCATATATTTT
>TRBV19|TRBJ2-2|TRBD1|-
CASTDRGRLSGELFF
TGTGCCAGCACGGACAGGGGGCGCTTATCAGGGGAGCTGTTTTTT
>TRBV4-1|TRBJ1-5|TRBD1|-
CASSPQTGVNQPQHF
TGCGCCAGCAGCCCCCAGACAGGGGTAAATCAGCCCCAGCATTTT
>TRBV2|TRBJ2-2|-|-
CASSAVGSGELFF
TGTGCCAGCAGTGCAGTGGGATCCGGGGAGCTGTTTTTT
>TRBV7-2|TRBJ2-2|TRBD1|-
CASSLGGQGSTGELFF
TGTGCCAGCAGCTTAGGGGGACAGGGGAGCACCGGGGAGCTGTTTTTT
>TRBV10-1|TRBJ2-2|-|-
CASSPYLIAGELFF
TGCGCCAGCAGTCCGTACCTCATCGCCGGGGAGCTGTTTTTT
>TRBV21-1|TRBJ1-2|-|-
CASSTEWAGANYGYTF
TGTGCCAGCAGCACGGAATGGGCAGGAGCTAACTATGGCTACACCTTC
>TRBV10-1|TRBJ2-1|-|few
CASSDPGDLGNEQFF
TGCGCCAGCAGTGACCCTGGCGACTTAGGAAATGAGCAGTTCTTC
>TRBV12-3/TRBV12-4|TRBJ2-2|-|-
CASSFSGPGELFF
TGTGCCAGCAGTTTTTCGGGGCCCGGGGAGCTGTTTTTT
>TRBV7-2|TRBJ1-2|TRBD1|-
CASSLGQGHGYTF
TGTGCCAGCAGCCTGGGACAGGGCCATGGCTACACCTTC
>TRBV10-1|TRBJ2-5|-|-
CASSEGLGIKETQYF
TGCGCCAGCAGTGAGGGGCTAGGAATAAAAGAGACCCAGTACTTC
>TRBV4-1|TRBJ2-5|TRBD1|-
CASSQGIGTGQETQYF
TGCGCCAGCAGCCAAGGGATAGGGACAGGGCAAGAGACCCAGTACTTC
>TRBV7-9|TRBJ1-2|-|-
CASSLGGRNYGYTF
TGTGCCAGCAGCTTAGGGGGACGGAACTATGGCTACACCTTC